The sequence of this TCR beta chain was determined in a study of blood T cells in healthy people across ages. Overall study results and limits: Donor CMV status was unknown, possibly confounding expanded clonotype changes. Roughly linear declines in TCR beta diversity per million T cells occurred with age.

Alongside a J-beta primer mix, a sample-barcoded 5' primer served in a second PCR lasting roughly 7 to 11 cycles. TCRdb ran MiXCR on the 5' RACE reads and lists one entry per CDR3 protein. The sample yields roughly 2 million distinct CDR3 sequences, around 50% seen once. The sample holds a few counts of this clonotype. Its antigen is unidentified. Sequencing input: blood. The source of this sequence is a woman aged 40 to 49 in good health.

CDR3 sequence: CASSSPSGYGYTF. CDR3 in DNA: TGTGCCAGCAGCTCCCCTTCTGGCTATGGCTACACCTTC. The V and J genes are TRBV5-5 and TRBJ1-2, with unresolved D. The length of the CDR3 is 13 residues. V lost 3 bases and J lost 4, with 10 bases in between. The germline V gene has CDR1 SGHKS and CDR2 YYEKEE (reference sequence).